A single sample is the source of the 27 T cell receptor beta chains below, sequenced in a study of cytomegalovirus exposure and HLA in healthy donors. Vbeta (60) and Jbeta (13) primers were used in the PCR. The method was immunoSEQ multiplex PCR; TCRdb's version includes in-frame clones alone and lacks a portion of them. This sample yields roughly 100,000 clones, of which about four fifths are seen a single time; 3.5% to 4% belongs to the top ten. What was sequenced was PBMCs. Every receptor here comes from a man in his fifties in good health and CMV-seronegative.

V and J are TRBV13 and TRBJ2-7; 7 bases align to TRBD2. The CDR3 runs to 16 residues. V trimming: 2 bases; J trimming: 6 bases; junction bases outside the gene matches: 13. CDR1 is PRHDT, CDR2 FYEKMQ, per germline (reference sequence). CDR3 loop: CASSLRQPNSGGEQYF. The CDR3 bases are TGTGCCAGCAGCTTACGGCAGCCGAACTCGGGGGGCGAGCAGTACTTC.

This clone was detected once. The J gene is TRBJ2-5, the V gene TRBV28; tentative D call: TRBD1 (5 bases). Germline V lookup: CDR1 MDHEN, CDR2 SYDVKM. The CDR3 sequence is 15 residues long. V lost 0 bases and J 1 base, leaving 9 bases between the germline ends. The CDR3 here is CASSLWQGSQETQYF. The DNA of the CDR3 is TGTGCCAGCAGTTTATGGCAGGGATCCCAAGAGACCCAGTACTTC.

This chain joins TRBV7-8 and TRBJ1-2; D remains ambiguous. This CDR3 has 12 residues. Germline V CDR1 and CDR2: SGHVS, FQNEAQ. V lost 1 base to trimming and J lost 6 bases, with 6 bases between them. The CDR3 here is CASSLGLDGYTF. CDR3 coding DNA: TGTGCCAGCAGCTTAGGGCTGGATGGCTACACCTTC.

The CDR3 nucleotides are TGCAGCGTAACTGAGGGACAGGCCCCCTACGAGCAGTACTTC. Amino acids: CSVTEGQAPYEQYF. The chain employs TRBV29-1 and TRBJ2-7; 8 positions match TRBD1. The germline CDR1 and CDR2 sequences are SQVTM and ANQGSEA. V was pared by 6 bases and J by 2 bases, with 9 bases of the junction left unmatched. The CDR3 consists of 14 residues.

V is TRBV6-1 and J is TRBJ2-7; maybe TRBD1 (5 bases). Germline V lookup: CDR1 MNHNS, CDR2 SASEGT. The CDR3 contains 14 residues. With 5 bases removed from V and 3 bases from J, the gap between germline ends came to 14 bases. The CDR3 DNA is TGTGCCAGCAGTATCGAAGACAGTTACTACGAGCAGTACTTC. Translating it yields CASSIEDSYYEQYF.

CDR3 sequence: CASSAGNRGTGNTIYF. DNA for the CDR3: TGTGCCAGCAGTGCTGGAAACAGGGGGACGGGAAACACCATATATTTT. The chain is built from TRBV2 and TRBJ1-3, with 8 bases aligning to TRBD1. V shed 4 bases, J shed 4 bases, and the junction held 9 bases outside the gene matches. The CDR3 totals 16 residues. The germline CDR1 and CDR2 sequences are SNHLY and FYNNEI. Full variable domain (remainder filled in from reference TRBV2 and TRBJ1-3): EPEVTQTPSHQVTQMGQEVILRCVPISNHLYFYWYRQILGQKVEFLVSFYNNEISEKSEIFDDQFSVERPDGSNFTLKIRSTKLEDSAMYFCASSAGNRGTGNTIYFGEGSWLTVV.

The genes are TRBV2 and TRBJ2-7, with D perhaps matching TRBD2 (6 bases). V dropped 6 bases and J dropped 5 bases, with 17 bases sitting between them. CDR1 is SNHLY, CDR2 FYNNEI, per germline. The CDR3 length is 14 residues. CDR3 coding DNA: TGTGCCAGCAGCCCGGGACTGAGTCTCAACGAGCAGTACTTC. As protein: CASSPGLSLNEQYF.

This chain links TRBV7-3 with TRBJ1-1; 8 bases are a match to TRBD1. The CDR3 totals 18 residues. V lost 3 bases and J lost 2; bases outside the gene matches: 14. The germline gives CDR1 SGHTA, CDR2 FQGTGA. CDR3 in DNA: TGTGCCAGCAGCTTGTCCCCGTTGAACAGGGGGTTTAACACTGAAGCTTTCTTT. It is translated as CASSLSPLNRGFNTEAFF.

V gene TRBV7-3 combines with J gene TRBJ2-1; TRBD2 agrees at 8 bases. Germline V gene data show CDR1 as SGHTA and CDR2 as FQGTGA. The CDR3 has 15 amino acids. The trim removed 4 bases at V and 2 bases at J, leaving 4 bases unmatched. CDR3 bases: TGTGCCAGCAGCTCAGGACTAGCAGCCTACAATGAGCAGTTCTTC. As protein: CASSSGLAAYNEQFF.

The rearrangement joins TRBV27 to TRBJ2-2; D is unresolved. Germline assignment: CDR1 MNHEY and CDR2 SMNVEV (reference sequence). V was clipped by 0 bases and J by 4 bases, with 6 bases between them. This CDR3 contains 14 residues. The DNA of the CDR3 is TGTGCCAGCAGTTTATCGGCGGTCACCGGGGAGCTGTTTTTT. Translated: CASSLSAVTGELFF.

This chain joins TRBV5-8 and TRBJ2-7; TRBD1 matches 9 bases. Germline lookup yields CDR1 SGHTS and CDR2 YDEGEE. V lost 5 bases, J lost 2 bases, and 8 bases stayed unmatched. The CDR3 contains 15 residues. CDR3 nucleotides: TGTGCCAGCAGTTCACAGGGGGCTCTGACCTACGAGCAGTACTTC. Translation: CASSSQGALTYEQYF.

This rearrangement joins TRBV27 to TRBJ2-1, with 11 positions matching TRBD2. CDR3 length: 17 amino acids. The germline V gene has CDR1 MNHEY and CDR2 SMNVEV (reference sequence). Trimming took 5 bases from V and 1 from J; bases not matched to a gene: 7. DNA of the CDR3: TGTGCCAGCAGTCGAATGCTAGCGGGAGGTTCCTACAATGAGCAGTTCTTC. It yields the protein CASSRMLAGGSYNEQFF.

This chain connects TRBV4-1 to TRBJ2-7; 12 bases agree with TRBD2. Germline V gene lookup returns CDR1 MGHRA and CDR2 YSYEKL. V dropped 1 base and J dropped 2; count of bases not matched to a gene: 3. The CDR3 is 16 residues long. This CDR3 is CASSQGRTSGTYEQYF. DNA of the CDR3: TGCGCCAGCAGCCAAGGCCGGACTAGCGGGACCTACGAGCAGTACTTC.

The V gene is TRBV30, the J gene TRBJ2-1, with TRBD1 matching 10 bases. The germline gives CDR1 GTSNPN, CDR2 SVGIG (reference sequence). The CDR3 covers 13 residues. J gave up 6 bases and V 2 bases, and 1 base lay outside the gene matches. CDR3 nucleotides: TGTGCCTGGAGTCGGGACAGGGGCAATGAGCAGTTCTTC. It encodes CAWSRDRGNEQFF. Drawing the rest from reference TRBV30 and TRBJ2-1, the complete variable domain is SQTIHQWPATLVQPVGSPLSLECTVEGTSNPNLYWYRQAAGRGLQLLFYSVGIGQISSEVPQNLSASRPQDRQFILSSKKLLLSDSGFYLCAWSRDRGNEQFFGPGTRLTVL.

In the case of this clone: The sample contains more than one DNA sequence encoding this CDR3. The chain carries TRBV4-3 and TRBJ1-2; 9 bases are shared with TRBD1. CDR1 LGHNA and CDR2 YSLEER come from the germline V gene. The CDR3 loop spans 13 amino acids. V was pared by 3 bases and J by 6 bases, with 2 bases of the junction left unmatched. CDR3 bases: TGCGCCAGCAGCCAGGGGACAGGGAATGGCTACACCTTC. Its protein product is CASSQGTGNGYTF.

The chain carries TRBV28 and TRBJ2-1; the D gene is possibly TRBD2 (5 bases). The V end was cut by 6 bases, the J end by 10 bases, with 10 bases between. CDR3 length: 11 residues. Per the germline V gene, CDR1 is MDHEN and CDR2 is SYDVKM. Here the CDR3 DNA reads TGTGCCAGCAGATGGAGGAGAGAGCAGTTCTTC. It is translated as CASRWRREQFF. Filled out from reference TRBV28 and TRBJ2-1, the complete variable domain reads DVKVTQSSRYLVKRTGEKVFLECVQDMDHENMFWYRQDPGLGLRLIYFSYDVKMKEKGDIPEGYSVSREKKERFSLILESASTNQTSMYLCASRWRREQFFGPGTRLTVL.

This clone was found a few times. V usage is TRBV7-2 and J usage is TRBJ2-7; no reliable D call. Germline V gives CDR1 SGHTA, CDR2 FQGNSA. The CDR3 has 14 amino acids. Trimming removed 1 base at V and 3 bases at J, with 10 bases between. CDR3 protein: CASSLGLRDYEQYF. The CDR3 DNA follows: TGTGCCAGCAGCTTAGGACTGAGAGACTACGAGCAGTACTTC. The variable domain in full, completed from reference TRBV7-2 and TRBJ2-7, reads GAGVSQSPSNKVTEKGKDVELRCDPISGHTALYWYRQSLGQGLEFLIYFQGNSAPDKSGLPSDRFSAERTGGSVSTLTIQRTQQEDSAVYLCASSLGLRDYEQYFGPGTRLTVT.

CDR3 DNA sequence: TGTGCCAGCAGCCCCCCGACAGGAACAACAATCTCTGGGGCCAACGTCCTGACTTTC. Its protein product is CASSPPTGTTISGANVLTF. The chain recombines TRBV5-4 with TRBJ2-6, with D possibly being TRBD1 (6 bases). Germline lookup yields CDR1 SGHNT and CDR2 YYREEE (reference sequence). CDR3 length: 19 amino acids. V shed 4 bases and J shed 0 bases, with 20 bases lying between them.

The chain carries TRBV18 and TRBJ2-2; 8 bases match TRBD1. The CDR3 consists of 18 residues. Losses at the gene ends were 2 bases for V and 2 bases for J; bases not matched to a gene: 10. Germline V gene sequence: CDR1 KGHSH, CDR2 LQKENI. The CDR3 nucleotides read TGTGCCAGCTCACCAGACCACCTCGGGACAGGAAACACCGGGGAGCTGTTTTTT. It codes for CASSPDHLGTGNTGELFF.

The V and J genes are TRBV7-2 and TRBJ1-5; the D gene is possibly TRBD1 (6 bases). The CDR3 is 15 amino acids. Per germline, CDR1 SGHTA and CDR2 FQGNSA. V lost 7 bases and J lost 6, with 19 bases in between. CDR3 DNA: TGTGCCAGCACCCTTTCCCCAGGGGCGGGTCAGCCCCAGCATTTT. This sequence encodes CASTLSPGAGQPQHF.

This rearrangement joins TRBV10-2 to TRBJ2-5; 12 nucleotides agree with TRBD1. J was trimmed by 1 base and V by 4 bases; bases with no gene match: 10. The CDR3 length is 18 residues. Germline-derived CDR1 and CDR2 are WSHSY and SAAADI. Here the CDR3 reads CASSGGGTGGLFQETQYF. The CDR3 DNA follows: TGCGCCAGCAGTGGAGGGGGGACAGGGGGCCTATTCCAAGAGACCCAGTACTTC.

This rearrangement joins TRBV13 to TRBJ1-1; 9 bases line up with TRBD1. J was trimmed by 7 bases and V by 1 base; bases with no gene match: 7. The CDR3 is 15 residues long. Germline V CDR1 and CDR2: PRHDT, FYEKMQ (reference sequence). The CDR3 region is CASSLEQGARGEAFF. The CDR3 bases are TGTGCCAGCAGCTTAGAACAGGGGGCGCGAGGTGAAGCTTTCTTT.

This chain connects TRBV23-1 to TRBJ2-7; possibly TRBD2 for D (5 bases). TRBV23-1 is reported as an ORF; its role is uncertain. Trimming shortened V by 2 bases and J by 0 bases, and 11 bases separated the two germline ends. The CDR3 has 15 amino acids. Written as DNA, the CDR3 is TGCGCCAGCAGTCAAGTCGAGGGTGGCTCCTACGAGCAGTACTTC. Its protein is CASSQVEGGSYEQYF.

This clone showed up just once. Sequence at one end of the junction differs from germline and may be a read error. This rearrangement joins TRBV10-3 to TRBJ1-1; a weak D match, TRBD1 (5 bases). The V gene's germline CDR1 is ENHRY and CDR2 SYGVKD. This CDR3 has 13 residues. CDR3 coding DNA: TGTGTCATCAGCCCCTGGGGGGGCACTGAAGCTTTCTTT. Its translation: CVISPWGGTEAFF.

The V and J genes are TRBV11-3 and TRBJ2-3; 9 bases are shared with TRBD2. The CDR3 consists of 17 residues. J lost 0 bases, V lost 0 bases, and 4 bases had no gene match. Germline lookup yields CDR1 SGHNT and CDR2 YENEEA. The CDR3 DNA reads as TGTGCCAGCAGCTTAGAGGCTAGCGGGGCTAGCACAGATACGCAGTATTTT. Amino acid sequence: CASSLEASGASTDTQYF.

The V gene is TRBV9, the J gene TRBJ1-3, with D possibly matching TRBD1 (6 bases). Germline loops: CDR1 SGDLS, CDR2 YYNGEE. V was pared by 1 base and J by 9 bases, with 11 bases between. The length of the CDR3 is 13 residues. In DNA form, the CDR3 reads TGTGCCAGCAGCGTATCGGACAGTAGCACCATATATTTT. It encodes CASSVSDSSTIYF.

This chain links TRBV7-2 with TRBJ2-5; no firm D call. The CDR3 covers 14 residues. The germline V and J ends were trimmed by 1 base and 5 bases, with 11 bases remaining between them. Germline V CDR1 and CDR2: SGHTA, FQGNSA. The CDR3 loop reads CASSLGSGTETQYF. The CDR3 DNA reads as TGTGCCAGCAGCTTAGGATCGGGTACCGAGACCCAGTACTTC.